These 29 T cell receptor beta chains came from one sample sequenced in a study of blood T cell repertoires in COVID-19. Libraries were prepared by immunoSEQ multiplex PCR; TCRdb keeps only in-frame clonotypes and omits some of them. The sample contains roughly 40,000 clones, 85% to 90% of which appear only once. The sequenced material came from peripheral blood. The receptor source for this set is a man in his fifties or sixties with active COVID-19.

CDR3 loop: CASSVDVGPNTIYF. The CDR3 DNA is TGTGCCAGCAGCGTAGATGTGGGGCCCAACACCATATATTTT. The V gene is TRBV9, the J gene TRBJ1-3; D perhaps matches TRBD1 (5 bases). The V end was cut by 0 bases, the J end by 7 bases, with 11 bases between. This CDR3 has 14 residues. Germline V gene data show CDR1 as SGDLS and CDR2 as YYNGEE. Together with reference TRBV9 and TRBJ1-3, the CDR3 gives the full variable domain: DSGVTQTPKHLITATGQRVTLRCSPRSGDLSVYWYQQSLDQGLQFLIQYYNGEERAKGNILERFSAQQFPDLHSELNLSSLELGDSALYFCASSVDVGPNTIYFGEGSWLTVV.

This clone was found a few times. The chain carries TRBV9 and TRBJ1-2; D call uncertain. CDR3 length: 13 residues. Trimming removed 4 bases at V and 0 bases at J, with 7 bases between. CDR1 is SGDLS and CDR2 is YYNGEE in the germline V gene. CDR3 coding DNA: TGTGCCAGCAGCCCCGACACTAACTATGGCTACACCTTC. Its protein is CASSPDTNYGYTF.

The chain uses TRBV30 and TRBJ2-2, with 7 bases fitting TRBD1. CDR3 length equals 13 residues. The V and J ends lost 5 bases and 8 bases, in that order; junction bases with no gene match: 8. The germline V gene encodes CDR1 GTSNPN and CDR2 SVGIG (reference sequence). CDR3 protein: CAWQRQGAGELFF. As DNA, the CDR3 is TGTGCCTGGCAAAGACAGGGCGCGGGGGAGCTGTTTTTT.

The chain combines TRBV7-2 with TRBJ2-7, with 7 bases lining up with TRBD1. V gave up 5 bases and J gave up 3 bases; unmatched junction bases: 10. Germline V gene lookup returns CDR1 SGHTA and CDR2 FQGNSA. The CDR3 runs 15 residues. CDR3 loop: CASSVFRDSIYEQYF. The CDR3 DNA reads TGTGCCAGCAGCGTTTTCCGGGACAGTATCTACGAGCAGTACTTC.

This clone appeared once. The J gene is TRBJ2-1, the V gene TRBV30, with D perhaps TRBD1 (6 bases). The CDR3 sequence is 15 residues long. Germline CDR1 is GTSNPN and CDR2 is SVGIG (reference sequence). The V end lost 3 bases, the J end lost 0 bases, and 12 bases lay between the germline ends. The CDR3 region is CAWSRTGSSYNEQFF. The CDR3 DNA reads as TGTGCCTGGAGCCGAACAGGGAGCTCCTACAATGAGCAGTTCTTC.

This clone was seen a few times. The chain uses TRBV9 and TRBJ1-2; 8 bases align to TRBD1. After removal of 3 bases from V and 8 bases from J, the junction contained 6 bases not matched to a gene. This CDR3 has 13 residues. Germline assignment: CDR1 SGDLS and CDR2 YYNGEE. CDR3 in DNA: TGTGCCAGCAGCGCCTACAGGGGGTTCGGCTACACCTTC. Its translation is CASSAYRGFGYTF.

This chain links TRBV7-6 with TRBJ2-3, with D unclear. Germline V gene sequence: CDR1 SGHVS, CDR2 FNYEAQ. The CDR3 contains 14 residues. V gave up 0 bases and J gave up 11 bases, with 15 bases separating them. CDR3 coding DNA: TGTGCCAGCAGCTTAGCAGACACCAGTAATAGGCAGTATTTT. It is translated as CASSLADTSNRQYF.

J is TRBJ1-5 and V is TRBV7-3; D is possibly TRBD1 (5 bases). Germline CDR1 SGHTA, CDR2 FQGTGA. CDR3 length equals 18 residues. The V end was cut by 4 bases, the J end by 3 bases, with 22 bases between. As DNA, the CDR3 is TGTGCCAGCAGCTATCCCAAGCTTGGGGGGGGATTCAATCAGCCCCAGCATTTT. Amino acids: CASSYPKLGGGFNQPQHF.

The chain uses TRBV12-3 or TRBV12-4 and TRBJ1-1, with D tentatively TRBD1 (6 bases). Trimming shortened V by 7 bases and J by 4 bases, and 13 bases separated the two germline ends. The CDR3 runs 13 residues. The CDR3 sequence: CASKTDSGTEAFF. The CDR3, as DNA: TGTGCCAGCAAGACGGACAGCGGCACTGAAGCTTTCTTT.

This clone was recorded a few times. The rearrangement joins TRBV5-1 to TRBJ1-1, with a possible D match to TRBD1 (6 bases). Germline CDR1 reads SGHRS; CDR2 reads YFSETQ. The CDR3 length is 16 residues. Deletions cut 4 bases from V and 4 bases from J, with 20 bases between. The CDR3 coding sequence is TGCGCCAGCAGCGCTGGGACAACAACTAGCGGCACTGAAGCTTTCTTT. As protein: CASSAGTTTSGTEAFF.

The chain employs TRBV4-3 and TRBJ2-7; 8 bases are a match to TRBD1. Germline trimming cut 1 base from V and 4 bases from J; bases unmatched to any gene: 6. Germline V gives CDR1 LGHNA, CDR2 YSLEER. This CDR3 has 15 residues. DNA of the CDR3: TGCGCCAGCAGCCAAGGGACAGGGTTAGGGTACGAGCAGTACTTC. It encodes CASSQGTGLGYEQYF.

The rearrangement joins TRBV6-2 or TRBV6-3 to TRBJ1-5, with 9 bases fitting TRBD1. The CDR3 is made up of 17 amino acids. With V trimmed by 2 bases and J by 2 bases, 7 bases remained unmatched. Per the germline V gene, CDR1 is MNHEY and CDR2 is SVGEGT. The CDR3 reads CASSYSGTGMGNQPQHF. The CDR3 coding sequence is TGTGCCAGCAGTTACAGTGGGACAGGGATGGGCAATCAGCCCCAGCATTTT.

This clone was recorded once. The CDR3 region is CASRGDSFTTGQYF. The CDR3 DNA sequence: TGTGCCAGCAGAGGGGACAGTTTTACTACGGGGCAGTACTTC. V and J are TRBV7-2 and TRBJ2-7; the match to TRBD1 covers 7 bases. V was pared by 6 bases and J by 9 bases, with 14 bases of the junction left unmatched. The length of the CDR3 is 14 residues. CDR1 SGHTA and CDR2 FQGNSA come from the germline V gene.

V and J are TRBV11-2 and TRBJ1-2, with unresolved D. V was pared by 0 bases and J by 4 bases, with 12 bases between. In germline, CDR1 is SGHAT, CDR2 FQNNGV. This CDR3 has 15 residues. CDR3 region: CASSLESGVSYGYTF. CDR3 DNA: TGTGCCAGCAGCTTAGAGAGCGGGGTTAGCTATGGCTACACCTTC.

This clone was seen just once. The rearrangement joins TRBV6-5 to TRBJ2-7; possible D gene TRBD1, 6 bases. CDR1 and CDR2 from the germline V gene are MNHEY and SVGAGI. The CDR3 totals 14 residues. Trimming stripped 8 bases from V and 0 bases from J, with 14 bases between. In nucleotides, the CDR3 is TGTGCCAGCTCCCGTGACAGGAGCTCCTACGAGCAGTACTTC. Its protein is CASSRDRSSYEQYF.

This CDR3 is CASSPTGRGTREQYF. Written as DNA, the CDR3 is TGTGCCAGCAGCCCAACCGGACGGGGGACGAGGGAGCAGTACTTC. This chain uses TRBV28 with TRBJ2-7, with D perhaps matching TRBD2 (6 bases). Trimming removed 6 bases from V and 7 bases from J, with 22 bases in between. Per germline, CDR1 MDHEN and CDR2 SYDVKM. The CDR3 is made up of 15 amino acids.

This rearrangement joins TRBV19 to TRBJ1-2, with D perhaps TRBD1 (5 bases). Per germline, CDR1 LNHDA and CDR2 SQIVND (reference sequence). There are 14 residues in the CDR3. Trimming removed 11 bases at V and 0 bases at J, with 16 bases between. This chain's CDR3 is CASQGLRANYGYTF. The CDR3 DNA reads TGTGCCTCCCAGGGCTTACGAGCTAACTATGGCTACACCTTC.

The chain is built from TRBV2 and TRBJ2-2; D call uncertain. CDR3 length equals 13 residues. Trimming left V 4 bases short and J 3 bases short, with 6 bases between. Germline V lookup: CDR1 SNHLY, CDR2 FYNNEI. The CDR3 sequence is CASSASYTGELFF. The CDR3 DNA reads as TGTGCCAGCAGTGCTAGTTACACCGGGGAGCTGTTTTTT.

The rearrangement joins TRBV4-1 to TRBJ2-3; 10 nucleotides match TRBD2. Germline V CDR1 and CDR2: MGHRA, YSYEKL. J gave up 4 bases and V 2 bases, and 3 bases lay outside the gene matches. The CDR3 consists of 15 residues. The CDR3 loop reads CASSQRAGGADTQYF. The CDR3 DNA is TGCGCCAGCAGCCAACGAGCGGGGGGGGCAGATACGCAGTATTTT.

V usage is TRBV19 and J usage is TRBJ2-4; 11 bases match TRBD2. After removal of 4 bases from V and 0 bases from J, the junction contained 8 bases not matched to a gene. Germline assignment: CDR1 LNHDA and CDR2 SQIVND (reference sequence). The length of the CDR3 is 18 residues. The chain's CDR3 is CASSSGTSGLLAKNIQYF. Written as DNA, the CDR3 is TGTGCCAGTAGTAGCGGGACTAGCGGACTTCTAGCCAAAAACATTCAGTACTTC.

In its sample, this clone was seen once. The chain carries TRBV18 and TRBJ1-1; TRBD1 matches at 8 bases. CDR3 length: 15 amino acids. Germline CDR1 KGHSH, CDR2 LQKENI. V lost 3 bases and J lost 0; bases outside the gene matches: 3. CDR3 residues: CASSPRTGMNTEAFF. CDR3 nucleotide sequence: TGTGCCAGCTCACCCAGGACAGGGATGAACACTGAAGCTTTCTTT.

This clone was detected once. V is TRBV15 and J is TRBJ1-3; no definite D call. The V end was cut by 7 bases, the J end by 2 bases, with 9 bases between. The CDR3 runs 13 residues. Per germline, CDR1 LNHNV and CDR2 YYDKDF (reference sequence). The CDR3: CATKNSPGNTIYF. The CDR3 DNA sequence: TGTGCCACCAAAAACTCACCTGGAAACACCATATATTTT.

V and J are TRBV19 and TRBJ1-1; the D is unclear. CDR3 length equals 17 residues. Trimming cost V 6 bases and J 10 bases, with 30 bases left between them. CDR1 and CDR2 (germline): LNHDA, SQIVND (reference sequence). CDR3 region: CASSRMDVPTPLRRAFF. In DNA form, the CDR3 reads TGTGCCAGTAGCCGTATGGATGTTCCGACTCCACTACGGCGAGCTTTCTTT.

The chain links TRBV18 to TRBJ2-5, with D tentatively TRBD1 (6 bases). Germline V gene lookup returns CDR1 KGHSH and CDR2 LQKENI. The CDR3 sequence is 13 residues long. Trimming took 5 bases from V and 4 from J, leaving 11 bases between them. CDR3 sequence (DNA): TGTGCCAGCTCATCAGGGGTATTAGAGACCCAGTACTTC. Translated: CASSSGVLETQYF.

CDR3 sequence: CASSAPGAVGNYGYTF. The DNA of the CDR3 is TGTGCCAGCAGTGCACCAGGGGCCGTGGGGAACTATGGCTACACCTTC. The chain employs TRBV28 and TRBJ1-2; possible D gene TRBD1, 6 bases. The CDR3 contains 16 residues. The V gene lost 5 bases and the J gene lost 2 bases, with 18 bases spanning the gap. Germline CDR1 reads MDHEN; CDR2 reads SYDVKM.

The rearrangement joins TRBV7-9 to TRBJ2-1; D might be TRBD2 (6 bases). Trimming cost V 3 bases and J 9 bases, with 9 bases left between them. Germline loops: CDR1 SEHNR, CDR2 FQNEAQ (reference sequence). This CDR3 has 12 residues. The CDR3 sequence is CASSLDYGEQFF. The DNA of the CDR3 is TGTGCCAGCAGCTTGGACTATGGTGAGCAGTTCTTC.

The chain joins TRBV28 to TRBJ2-2; 9 nucleotides align to TRBD2. The CDR3 length is 18 residues. Trimming at V came to 7 bases and at J to 5 bases, leaving 17 bases not matched to a gene. Germline-derived CDR1 and CDR2 are MDHEN and SYDVKM. The CDR3 bases are TGTGCCAGCAACGTCGGTCTAGCGGGGCGAACACAAACCGGGGAGCTGTTTTTT. Translated: CASNVGLAGRTQTGELFF.

The V gene is TRBV15, the J gene TRBJ2-3, with 8 nucleotides matching TRBD2. This CDR3 is built from 15 residues. The V and J ends lost 5 bases and 4 bases, in that order; junction bases with no gene match: 8. From germline, CDR1 is LNHNV and CDR2 YYDKDF (reference sequence). Written as DNA, the CDR3 is TGTGCCACCAGCGGGAAACTAGCGGCCTCAGATACGCAGTATTTT. It specifies CATSGKLAASDTQYF.

This chain uses TRBV2 with TRBJ2-6; D not resolved. V lost 5 bases to trimming and J lost 1 base, with 3 bases between them. This CDR3 spans 13 amino acids. The germline gives CDR1 SNHLY, CDR2 FYNNEI. The DNA for the CDR3 is TGTGCCAGCAGTCGGTCTGGGGCCAACGTCCTGACTTTC. Translated: CASSRSGANVLTF.